The present entry profiles one T cell receptor beta chain with its context. Its specificity is not known. This record belongs to a study of OX40 agonist ivuxolimab in advanced cancers. General study results and limits: Among the least clonally expanded were partial responders at 0.1-3.0 mg/kg. CD8+ T cells averaged more expanded clones than CD4+. Certain nonresponding patients likewise had low normalized T-cell clonal expansion.

TCRdb's table, derived via immunoSEQ multiplex PCR, lists solely in-frame clones and lacks some. This sample yields 65,000 to 80,000 clones, of which under 90% are seen a single time; roughly 0.7% belongs to the top ten. Germline CDR1 and CDR2: SGHTA and FQGNSA. V lost 5 bases to trimming and J lost 2 bases, with 12 bases between them. The CDR3 is 14 amino acids. Autoimmune disease history or systemic immunosuppression meant exclusion. The rearrangement uses TRBV7-2 and TRBJ1-2, with a weak D call TRBD1 (6 bases). Sequencing used CD4+ or CD8+ T cells sorted from blood, obtained in a trial of the OX40 agonist ivuxolimab. This TCR derives from an adult with an advanced solid tumor such as melanoma, head and neck, liver or kidney cancer. The CDR3 coding sequence is TGTGCCAGCAGCACTTTCACAGGGAACTATGGCTACACCTTC. Residues: CASSTFTGNYGYTF.